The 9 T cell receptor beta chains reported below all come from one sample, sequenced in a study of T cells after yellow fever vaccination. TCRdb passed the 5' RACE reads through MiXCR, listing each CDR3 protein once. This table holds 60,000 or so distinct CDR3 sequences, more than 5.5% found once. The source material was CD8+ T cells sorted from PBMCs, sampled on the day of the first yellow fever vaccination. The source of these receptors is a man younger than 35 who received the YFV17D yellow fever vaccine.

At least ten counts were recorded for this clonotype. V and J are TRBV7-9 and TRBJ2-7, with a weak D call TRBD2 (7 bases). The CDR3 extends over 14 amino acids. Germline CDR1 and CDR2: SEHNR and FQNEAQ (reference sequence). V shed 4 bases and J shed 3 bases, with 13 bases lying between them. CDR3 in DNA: TGTGCCAGCAGCTCGCGGGGGCCAGACTACGAGCAGTACTTC. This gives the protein CASSSRGPDYEQYF.

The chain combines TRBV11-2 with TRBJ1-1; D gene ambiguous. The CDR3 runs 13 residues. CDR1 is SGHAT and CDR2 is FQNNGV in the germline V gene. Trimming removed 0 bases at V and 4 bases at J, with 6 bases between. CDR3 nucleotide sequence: TGTGCCAGCAGCTTAGATAGTCGCACTGAAGCTTTCTTT. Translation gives CASSLDSRTEAFF.

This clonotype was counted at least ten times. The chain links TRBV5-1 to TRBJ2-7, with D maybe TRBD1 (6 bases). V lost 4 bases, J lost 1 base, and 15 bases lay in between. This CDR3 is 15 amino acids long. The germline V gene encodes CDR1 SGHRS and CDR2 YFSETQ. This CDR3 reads CASSIQQGSSYEQYF. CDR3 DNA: TGCGCCAGCAGCATCCAACAGGGATCGTCCTACGAGCAGTACTTC.

The CDR3 reads CASTSISTAEETQYF. In nucleotides, the CDR3 is TGTGCCAGCACCTCTATCTCTACGGCGGAAGAGACCCAGTACTTC. The gene calls are TRBV28 and TRBJ2-5, with D uncertain. Per germline, CDR1 MDHEN and CDR2 SYDVKM. The ends were cut back, 7 bases at V and 3 bases at J, with 18 bases in the middle. The CDR3 loop spans 15 amino acids.

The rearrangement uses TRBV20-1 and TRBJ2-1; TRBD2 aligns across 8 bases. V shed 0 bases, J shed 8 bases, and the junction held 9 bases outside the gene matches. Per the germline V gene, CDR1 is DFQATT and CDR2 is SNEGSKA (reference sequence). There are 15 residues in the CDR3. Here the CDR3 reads CSARDTGGWFDEQFF. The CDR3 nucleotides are TGCAGTGCTAGAGATACGGGGGGGTGGTTCGATGAGCAGTTCTTC.

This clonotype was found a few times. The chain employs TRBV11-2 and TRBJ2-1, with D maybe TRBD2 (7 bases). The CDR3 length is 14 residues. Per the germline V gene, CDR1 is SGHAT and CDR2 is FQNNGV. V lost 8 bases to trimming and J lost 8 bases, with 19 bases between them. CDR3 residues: CASGRNGGLDEQFF. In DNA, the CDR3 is TGTGCCAGCGGAAGGAACGGGGGGCTCGATGAGCAGTTCTTC.

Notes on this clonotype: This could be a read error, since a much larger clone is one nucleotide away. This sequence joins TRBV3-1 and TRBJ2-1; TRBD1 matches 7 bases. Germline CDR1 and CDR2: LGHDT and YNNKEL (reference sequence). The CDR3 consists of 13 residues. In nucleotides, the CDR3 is TGTGCCAGAAGCCGACAGGGACACAATGAGCAGTTCTTC. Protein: CARSRQGHNEQFF.

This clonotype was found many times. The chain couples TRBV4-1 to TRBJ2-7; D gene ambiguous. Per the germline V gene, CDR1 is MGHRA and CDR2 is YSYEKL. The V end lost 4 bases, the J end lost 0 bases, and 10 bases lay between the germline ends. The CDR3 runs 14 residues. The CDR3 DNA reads TGCGCCAGCAGCCCCCTTGGTGCCTCCTACGAGCAGTACTTC. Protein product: CASSPLGASYEQYF.

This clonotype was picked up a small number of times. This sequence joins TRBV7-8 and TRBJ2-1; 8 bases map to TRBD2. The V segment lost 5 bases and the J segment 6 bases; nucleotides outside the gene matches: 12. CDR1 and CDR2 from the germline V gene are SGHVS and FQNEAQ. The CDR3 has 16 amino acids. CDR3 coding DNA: TGTGCCAGCAGCCCCACGGCGGGGGGCGCGTTCAATGAGCAGTTCTTC. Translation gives CASSPTAGGAFNEQFF.